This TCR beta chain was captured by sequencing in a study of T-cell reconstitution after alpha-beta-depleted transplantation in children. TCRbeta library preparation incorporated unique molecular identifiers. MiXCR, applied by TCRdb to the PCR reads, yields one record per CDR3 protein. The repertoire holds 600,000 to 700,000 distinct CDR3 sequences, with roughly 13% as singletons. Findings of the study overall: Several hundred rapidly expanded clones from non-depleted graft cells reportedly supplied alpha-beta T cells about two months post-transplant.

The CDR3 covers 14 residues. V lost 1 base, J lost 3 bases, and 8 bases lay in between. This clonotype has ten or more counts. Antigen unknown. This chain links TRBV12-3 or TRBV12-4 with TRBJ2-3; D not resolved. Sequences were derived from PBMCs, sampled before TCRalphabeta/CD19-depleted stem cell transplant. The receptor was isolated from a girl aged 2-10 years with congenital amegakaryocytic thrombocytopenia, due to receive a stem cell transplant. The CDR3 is CASSLGAPTDTQYF. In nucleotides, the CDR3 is TGTGCCAGCAGTTTAGGGGCACCTACAGATACGCAGTATTTT.